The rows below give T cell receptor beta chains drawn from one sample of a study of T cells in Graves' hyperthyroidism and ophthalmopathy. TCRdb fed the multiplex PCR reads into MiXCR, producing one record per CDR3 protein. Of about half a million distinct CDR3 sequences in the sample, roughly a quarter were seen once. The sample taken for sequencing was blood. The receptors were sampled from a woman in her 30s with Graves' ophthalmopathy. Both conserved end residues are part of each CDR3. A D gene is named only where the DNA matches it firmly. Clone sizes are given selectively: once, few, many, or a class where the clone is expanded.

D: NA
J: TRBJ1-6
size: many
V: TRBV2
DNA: TGTGCCAGTACCCAAGATTATAATTCACCCCTCCACTTT
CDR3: CASTQDYNSPLHF

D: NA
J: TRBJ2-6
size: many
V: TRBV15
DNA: TGTGCCACCAGCAGAGATTTCCCGAACTCTGGGGCCAACGTCCTGACTTTC
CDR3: CATSRDFPNSGANVLTF

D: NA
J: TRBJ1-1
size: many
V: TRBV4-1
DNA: TGCGCCAGCAGCCAAGTCTACAGTATGAACACTGAAGCTTTCTTT
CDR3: CASSQVYSMNTEAFF

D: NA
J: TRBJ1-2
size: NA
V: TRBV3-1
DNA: TGTGCCAACAGCCTTACAGGAGAAGCTAACTATGGCTACACCTTC
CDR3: CANSLTGEANYGYTF

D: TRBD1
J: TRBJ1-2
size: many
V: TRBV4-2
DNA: TGTGCCAGCAGCCAAGGCGGTCCAGGGGGAGGCTACACCTTC
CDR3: CASSQGGPGGGYTF

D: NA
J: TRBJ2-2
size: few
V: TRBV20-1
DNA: TGCAGTGCTAGTAGTCAGGCCCACACCGGGGAGCTGTTTTTT
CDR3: CSASSQAHTGELFF

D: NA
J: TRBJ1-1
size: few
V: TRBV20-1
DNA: TGCAGTGCCCTCTTACCGACACAAGTCGCTGAAGCTTTCTTT
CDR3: CSALLPTQVAEAFF

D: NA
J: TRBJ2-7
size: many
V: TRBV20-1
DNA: TGCAGTGCCTACGGGGATTCCTACGAGCAGTACTTC
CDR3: CSAYGDSYEQYF

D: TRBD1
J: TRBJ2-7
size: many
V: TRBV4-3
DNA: TGCGCCAGCAGCCACGGAAACAGGGGTGCCTACGAGCAGTACTTC
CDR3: CASSHGNRGAYEQYF

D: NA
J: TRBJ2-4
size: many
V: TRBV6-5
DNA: TGTGCCAGCAGTTATTGGCGTACAGGAGAAAACATTCAGTACTTC
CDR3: CASSYWRTGENIQYF

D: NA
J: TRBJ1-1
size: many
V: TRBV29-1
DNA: TGCAGCGTCGCAGACAGGACCTTGAACACTGAAGCTTTCTTT
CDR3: CSVADRTLNTEAFF

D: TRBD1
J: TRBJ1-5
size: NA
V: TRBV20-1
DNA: TGCAGTGCCGGACAGGGGAGATATCAGCCCCAGCATTTT
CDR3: CSAGQGRYQPQHF

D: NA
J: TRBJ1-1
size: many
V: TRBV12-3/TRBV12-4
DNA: TGTGCCAGCAGTTTAGATACAGGGTATTATACTGAAGCTTTCTTT
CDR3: CASSLDTGYYTEAFF

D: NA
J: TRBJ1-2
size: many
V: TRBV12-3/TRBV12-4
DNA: TGTGCCAGCCGCACCGGCGGGGGGCGCAACTATGGCTACACCTTC
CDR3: CASRTGGGRNYGYTF

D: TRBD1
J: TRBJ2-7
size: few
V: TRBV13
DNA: TGTGCCAGCAGCCACCGGGACAGGGGGGTTTACGAGCAGTACTTC
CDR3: CASSHRDRGVYEQYF

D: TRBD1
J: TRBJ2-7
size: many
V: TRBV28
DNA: TGTGCCAGCAGTTCAAAAGGCGGTCTCGGGACAGGCCCCTACGAGCAGTACTTC
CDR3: CASSSKGGLGTGPYEQYF

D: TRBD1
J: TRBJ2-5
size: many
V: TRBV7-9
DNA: TGTGCCAGCACCCGGACAGGGATCCAAGAGACCCAGTACTTC
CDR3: CASTRTGIQETQYF

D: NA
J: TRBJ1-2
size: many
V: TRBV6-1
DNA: TGTGCCAGCAGTGAAGGAGAACAGACCTGGTACTATGGCTACACCTTC
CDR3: CASSEGEQTWYYGYTF

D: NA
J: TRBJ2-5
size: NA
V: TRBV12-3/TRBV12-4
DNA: TGTGCCAGCAGTTTGGGGCTAGCTCTAGGGATAGAAGAGACCCAGTACTTC
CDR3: CASSLGLALGIEETQYF

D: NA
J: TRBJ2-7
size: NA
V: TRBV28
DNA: TGTGCCAGCAGTTTATCCGAGGTTGGGCGGCAGTACTTC
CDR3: CASSLSEVGRQYF

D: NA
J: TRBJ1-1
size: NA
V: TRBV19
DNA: TGTGCCAGTAGTATACATGAGTGGAACTCTGAAGCTTTCTTT
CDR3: CASSIHEWNSEAFF

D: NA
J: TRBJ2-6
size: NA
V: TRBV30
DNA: TGTGCCTGGAGTCCTACTGCCAACGTCCTGACTTTC
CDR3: CAWSPTANVLTF

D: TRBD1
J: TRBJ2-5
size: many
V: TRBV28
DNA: TGTGCCAGCAGTTTAGTGTCTTTCAGGACAGGCCGTCAAGAGACCCAGTACTTC
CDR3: CASSLVSFRTGRQETQYF

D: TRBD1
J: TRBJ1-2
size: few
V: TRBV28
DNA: TGTGCCAGCAGTTTTGACAGGGTACGTGGCTACACCTTC
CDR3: CASSFDRVRGYTF

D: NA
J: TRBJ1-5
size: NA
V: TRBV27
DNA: TGTGTCAGCGGATGGGGCGAGGCCCAGCATTTT
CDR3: CVSGWGEAQHF

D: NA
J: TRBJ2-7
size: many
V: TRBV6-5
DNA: TGTGCCAGCAGTTACTTAGACGAGCAGTACTTC
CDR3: CASSYLDEQYF

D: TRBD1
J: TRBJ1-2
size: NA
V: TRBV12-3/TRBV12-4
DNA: TGTGCCAGCAGCCCGGACAGGGGGCGGGTCTATGGCTACACCTTC
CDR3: CASSPDRGRVYGYTF

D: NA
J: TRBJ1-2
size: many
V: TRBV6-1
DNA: TGTGCCAGCATTCCGGACGGGAACTATGGCTACACCTTC
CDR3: CASIPDGNYGYTF